This T cell receptor (beta chain) originates from a study of Graves' ophthalmopathy and Graves' hyperthyroidism. Amplified material comprised TCR beta CDR3 regions derived from RNA transcripts. Amplification began with first-round RT-PCR using HTBI primers, then second-round multiplex PCR was performed. TCRdb ran MiXCR on the multiplex PCR reads and lists one entry per CDR3 protein. The sample consists of approximately 540,000 distinct CDR3 sequences, 35% to 45% of them appearing once. Study-level points and caveats: In blood appeared most of the expanded thyroid clonotypes whose frequency exceeded 0.001.

This clonotype occurred a few times. Its antigen is as yet unknown. This receptor was obtained from an adult man with Graves' hyperthyroidism. Sequencing used peripheral blood or thyroid tissue (not recorded which).

The CDR3 region is CASSRDRGIDEKLFF. The CDR3 nucleotides are TGTGCCAGCAGCCGGGACAGGGGAATTGATGAAAAACTGTTTTTT. J is TRBJ1-4 and V is TRBV5-6, with 10 positions matching TRBD1. This CDR3 spans 15 amino acids. Looked up from germline, CDR1 is SGHDT and CDR2 is YYEEEE. V was clipped by 4 bases and J by 6 bases; unmatched bases: 6.